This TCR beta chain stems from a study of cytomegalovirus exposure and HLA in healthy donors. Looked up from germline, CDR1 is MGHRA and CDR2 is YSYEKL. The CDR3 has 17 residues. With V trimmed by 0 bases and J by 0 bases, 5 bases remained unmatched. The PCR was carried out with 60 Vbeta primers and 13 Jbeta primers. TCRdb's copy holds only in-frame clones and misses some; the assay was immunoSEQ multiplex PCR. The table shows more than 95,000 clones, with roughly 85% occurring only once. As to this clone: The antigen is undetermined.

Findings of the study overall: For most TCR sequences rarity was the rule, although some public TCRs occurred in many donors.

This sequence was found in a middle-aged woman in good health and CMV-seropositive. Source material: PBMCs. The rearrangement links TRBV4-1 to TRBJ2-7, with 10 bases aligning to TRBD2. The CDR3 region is CASSQERTSGSSYEQYF. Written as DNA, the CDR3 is TGCGCCAGCAGCCAAGAGCGGACTAGCGGTAGCTCCTACGAGCAGTACTTC.